The rows below give T cell receptor beta chains drawn from one sample of a study of T cell clones after liver transplantation. Repertoires were generated with immunoSEQ multiplex PCR, while TCRdb's copy carries only in-frame clones and drops some. The repertoire consists of 45,000 to 60,000 clones, with 86% occurring once and the leading ten covering approximately 14%. Sequenced material: CD8+ T cells from blood, taken 12 months after liver transplant. The receptors were sampled from a human patient who received a liver transplant. The graft donor may account for some of the T cells. Each CDR3 is given with its conserved first and last residue. A D gene is named only where the DNA matches it firmly. Size values are once, few and many counts, or a class for expanded clones, and some rows have none.

CDR3 protein	CDR3 DNA	J gene	clone size	D gene	V gene
CASSPSTGELFF	TGTGCCAGCAGCCCTAGTACCGGGGAGCTGTTTTTT	TRBJ2-2	NA	NA	TRBV4-2
CASSQVGQGLSNTEAFF	TGCGCCAGCAGCCAAGTAGGGCAGGGGCTATCGAACACTGAAGCTTTCTTT	TRBJ1-1	NA	NA	TRBV4-1
CASSEGLGGAYTEAFF	TGTGCCAGCAGTGAAGGCCTGGGGGGGGCTTACACTGAAGCTTTCTTT	TRBJ1-1	medium-sized	NA	TRBV2
CASSVGRVGYTF	TGTGCCAGCAGCGTAGGAAGGGTCGGCTACACCTTC	TRBJ1-2	many	NA	TRBV5-4
CASSSFGLQTAEQYF	TGTGCCAGCAGCTCCTTTGGGCTACAAACCGCCGAGCAGTACTTC	TRBJ2-7	NA	NA	TRBV7-2
CASSIGGYNEQFF	TGTGCCAGTAGTATAGGGGGTTACAATGAGCAGTTCTTC	TRBJ2-1	NA	NA	TRBV19
CASSERGTINYEKLFF	TGCGCCAGCAGTGAGAGGGGGACGATTAACTATGAAAAACTGTTTTTT	TRBJ1-4	NA	NA	TRBV10-2
CASSRGTTYEQYF	TGTGCCAGCAGCAGAGGGACGACCTACGAGCAGTACTTC	TRBJ2-7	NA	NA	TRBV11-2
CASSLAGGADEKLFF	TGTGCCAGCAGCTTAGCCGGGGGCGCTGATGAAAAACTGTTTTTT	TRBJ1-4	NA	NA	TRBV7-6
CASSPGTGQYF	TGTGCCAGCAGCCCCGGGACAGGGCAGTACTTC	TRBJ2-7	once	TRBD1	TRBV7-9
CASSASSGSANEQFF	TGTGCCAGCAGCGCATCTAGCGGGAGTGCGAATGAGCAGTTCTTC	TRBJ2-1	NA	TRBD2	TRBV7-9
CASSSSRVYNEQFF	TGTGCCAGCAGCTCGAGTCGGGTCTACAATGAGCAGTTCTTC	TRBJ2-1	NA	NA	TRBV5-6
CASSYRAVQETQYF	TGCGCCAGCAGTTACAGGGCAGTCCAAGAGACCCAGTACTTC	TRBJ2-5	NA	NA	TRBV5-1
CASSYNRGNQPQHF	TGTGCCAGCAGCTACAACAGGGGGAATCAGCCCCAGCATTTT	TRBJ1-5	NA	TRBD1	TRBV27
CASSGTVSSYEQYF	TGTGCCAGCAGTGGGACGGTGAGCTCCTACGAGCAGTACTTC	TRBJ2-7	NA	NA	TRBV2
CASSLGGEQYF	TGTGCCAGCAGCTTGGGGGGCGAGCAGTACTTC	TRBJ2-7	NA	NA	TRBV5-4
CASRIGWATNEKLFF	TGTGCCAGCAGAATTGGGTGGGCAACTAATGAAAAACTGTTTTTT	TRBJ1-4	NA	NA	TRBV28
CASSLDREYNEQFF	TGTGCCAGCAGCTTAGACCGGGAATACAATGAGCAGTTCTTC	TRBJ2-1	NA	NA	TRBV11-3
CASSISGLAPYEQYF	TGTGCCAGCAGCATCTCGGGACTAGCTCCCTACGAGCAGTACTTC	TRBJ2-7	NA	TRBD2	TRBV13
CASGGGTGELFF	TGTGCCAGCGGTGGGGGGACCGGGGAGCTGTTTTTT	TRBJ2-2	NA	NA	TRBV9
CASSLRSSTGELFF	TGTGCCAGCAGCTTACGCAGTTCCACCGGGGAGCTGTTTTTT	TRBJ2-2	NA	NA	TRBV7-2
CASRKGADTQYF	TGTGCCAGCAGGAAAGGGGCAGATACGCAGTATTTT	TRBJ2-3	NA	NA	TRBV28
CASRTVNLMNTEAFF	TGTGCCAGTAGGACGGTGAACCTGATGAACACTGAAGCTTTCTTT	TRBJ1-1	NA	NA	TRBV19
CASSTGLAGAYEQYF	TGCGCCAGCAGCACGGGACTAGCGGGAGCCTACGAGCAGTACTTC	TRBJ2-7	NA	TRBD2	TRBV4-1
CASSLGGQNTEAFF	TGTGCCAGCAGTTTAGGCGGGCAGAACACTGAAGCTTTCTTT	TRBJ1-1	NA	NA	TRBV28
CASSDAGADGELFF	TGCGCCAGCAGTGATGCAGGGGCTGACGGGGAGCTGTTTTTT	TRBJ2-2	NA	NA	TRBV10-1
CASSPPPLQLTDTQYF	TGTGCCAGCAGCCCGCCGCCCCTACAACTCACAGATACGCAGTATTTT	TRBJ2-3	NA	NA	TRBV11-2
CAISESSSYEQYF	TGTGCCATCAGTGAGTCAAGCTCCTACGAGCAGTACTTC	TRBJ2-7	NA	NA	TRBV10-3
CASSTPAGYEQYF	TGTGCCAGCAGTACCCCCGCGGGGTACGAGCAGTACTTC	TRBJ2-7	NA	NA	TRBV6-5
CASSLRTGGALEAFF	TGTGCCAGCAGTTTAAGGACAGGGGGAGCACTTGAAGCTTTCTTT	TRBJ1-1	NA	TRBD1	TRBV28
CASSQDGSSYEQYF	TGCGCCAGCAGCCAAGACGGGAGCTCCTACGAGCAGTACTTC	TRBJ2-7	NA	NA	TRBV4-1
CASSQGLGYNEQFF	TGCGCCAGCAGCCAAGGACTAGGATACAATGAGCAGTTCTTC	TRBJ2-1	NA	NA	TRBV4-1
CATKSADSYEQYF	TGTGCCACTAAATCAGCGGATTCCTACGAGCAGTACTTC	TRBJ2-7	few	NA	TRBV27
CASSLPGVEQFF	TGTGCCAGCAGCCTCCCCGGGGTTGAGCAGTTCTTC	TRBJ2-1	few	NA	TRBV27
CARWGGPHGYTF	TGTGCCAGGTGGGGCGGCCCCCACGGCTACACCTTC	TRBJ1-2	NA	NA	TRBV2
CSATTYGYTF	TGCAGTGCTACTACATATGGCTACACCTTC	TRBJ1-2	NA	NA	TRBV20-1
CASSLGTGVAYEQYF	TGTGCCAGCAGCTTAGGGACAGGAGTTGCCTACGAGCAGTACTTC	TRBJ2-7	NA	NA	TRBV13
CASSQGSRASDSNQPQHF	TGCGCCAGCAGCCAAGGGAGCAGGGCCTCCGATAGCAATCAGCCCCAGCATTTT	TRBJ1-5	NA	NA	TRBV4-3
CAISEHWDRDRDEKLFF	TGTGCCATCAGTGAGCATTGGGATCGGGACAGGGATGAAAAACTGTTTTTT	TRBJ1-4	NA	TRBD1	TRBV10-3
CASSLGEDAGHRSSYEQYF	TGTGCCAGCAGCTTAGGAGAGGATGCGGGACACCGAAGCTCCTACGAGCAGTACTTC	TRBJ2-7	NA	NA	TRBV11-2
CASRQAGGPRDIQYF	TGTGCCAGTAGGCAAGCGGGAGGCCCCAGAGACATTCAGTACTTC	TRBJ2-4	once	TRBD2	TRBV19
CASSRQNTGELFF	TGTGCCAGTAGTCGACAGAACACCGGGGAGCTGTTTTTT	TRBJ2-2	NA	NA	TRBV19
CASRTGGELFF	TGTGCCAGCAGGACGGGCGGGGAGCTGTTTTTT	TRBJ2-2	NA	NA	TRBV7-9